The next 22 T cell receptor beta chains were all read from a single sample in a study of T-cell memory formation after mild COVID-19. TCRdb independently ran MiXCR on the 5' RACE reads; one entry per CDR3 protein. The sample lists about 29,000 distinct CDR3 sequences, approximately 12% occurring once. Sequenced input: PBMCs or a T cell subset sorted from them (not recorded which). The receptors here all came from an adult woman who had mild COVID-19 (a few samples of this study predate the infection). Cell type and time point are not known.

This clonotype was seen ten or more times. The chain combines TRBV20-1 with TRBJ1-3, with D unclear. Trimming stripped 0 bases from V and 0 bases from J, with 9 bases between. In germline, CDR1 is DFQATT, CDR2 SNEGSKA (reference sequence). The CDR3 length is 15 residues. The CDR3 loop reads CSAREGLPSGNTIYF. CDR3 coding DNA: TGCAGTGCTAGAGAAGGGCTCCCCTCTGGAAACACCATATATTTT.

At least ten counts were recorded for this clonotype. The chain combines TRBV12-3 or TRBV12-4 with TRBJ2-2; unclear D gene. The CDR3 totals 14 residues. The V gene lost 7 bases and the J gene lost 7 bases, with 16 bases spanning the gap. This CDR3 reads CASTKSDFYGELFF. In DNA, the CDR3 is TGTGCCAGCACCAAGTCTGACTTTTACGGGGAGCTGTTTTTT.

There are many counts of this clonotype. J is TRBJ2-7 and V is TRBV4-3, with D perhaps matching TRBD1 (6 bases). The length of the CDR3 is 13 residues. V shed 0 bases and J shed 6 bases, with 9 bases lying between them. Germline CDR1 and CDR2: LGHNA and YSLEER. CDR3 region: CASSQDFRGEQYF. The CDR3 DNA follows: TGCGCCAGCAGCCAAGATTTCAGGGGCGAGCAGTACTTC.

This clonotype was detected ten times or more. V gene TRBV3-1 combines with J gene TRBJ1-3; D remains ambiguous. There are 15 residues in the CDR3. Trimming took 4 bases from V and 2 from J, leaving 12 bases between them. The germline gives CDR1 LGHDT, CDR2 YNNKEL (reference sequence). CDR3 bases: TGTGCCAGCAGCCCCGCAGGTTCTGCTGGAAACACCATATATTTT. This translates into CASSPAGSAGNTIYF.

This clonotype was recorded many times. This rearrangement joins TRBV6-5 to TRBJ2-2; 14 nucleotides line up with TRBD2. CDR1 MNHEY and CDR2 SVGAGI come from the germline V gene. This CDR3 is 15 amino acids long. Trimming took 6 bases from V and 6 from J; bases not matched to a gene: 3. CDR3 bases: TGTGCCAGCAGCCTGACTAGCGGGAGGGCCGGGGAGCTGTTTTTT. It translates to CASSLTSGRAGELFF.

For this clonotype: Since a much larger clone is just one base distant, this may be a read error. V usage is TRBV2 and J usage is TRBJ2-5; TRBD2 might be the D (6 bases). The CDR3 sequence is 14 residues long. The germline CDR1 and CDR2 sequences are SNHLY and FYNNEI. Between the trimmed V and J ends, which lost 11 bases and 4 bases, there was a span of 20 bases. CDR3 loop: CAASRDRSLETQYF. The CDR3 DNA reads as TGTGCCGCCTCGCGGGATAGGAGCCTAGAGACCCAGTACTTC.

This clonotype was recorded many times. The chain uses TRBV6-6 and TRBJ2-7; no firm D call. In germline, CDR1 is MNHNY, CDR2 SVGAGI (reference sequence). Between the trimmed V and J ends, which lost 4 bases and 0 bases, there was a span of 13 bases. The CDR3 is 15 amino acids. CDR3 bases: TGTGCCAGCAGTTCCCCGAAAGGGTCCTCCTACGAGCAGTACTTC. Amino acid sequence: CASSSPKGSSYEQYF.

The table lists this clonotype with many counts. The V call is TRBV4-1, the J call TRBJ2-3; D is unresolved. The CDR3 is made up of 13 amino acids. CDR1 MGHRA and CDR2 YSYEKL come from the germline V gene. Trimming stripped 4 bases from V and 3 bases from J, with 8 bases between. The CDR3 DNA reads as TGCGCCAGCAGCCGATCTATTACAGATACGCAGTATTTT. This codes for CASSRSITDTQYF.

This clonotype appeared many times. V gene TRBV18 combines with J gene TRBJ2-5; D gene ambiguous. The CDR3 is made up of 13 amino acids. With 4 bases removed from V and 1 base from J, the gap between germline ends came to 7 bases. In germline, CDR1 is KGHSH, CDR2 LQKENI. The DNA for the CDR3 is TGTGCCAGCTCACGAAACCCCCAAGAGACCCAGTACTTC. Translated, it gives CASSRNPQETQYF.

This clonotype was observed at least ten times. This chain links TRBV3-1 with TRBJ1-4; weak D call: TRBD1 (6 bases). Trimming cost V 4 bases and J 7 bases, with 16 bases left between them. Germline CDR1 is LGHDT and CDR2 is YNNKEL (reference sequence). This CDR3 contains 15 residues. CDR3 residues: CASSRESGVAEKLFF. The DNA of the CDR3 is TGTGCCAGCAGCCGAGAATCAGGGGTAGCTGAAAAACTGTTTTTT.

In this sample, this clonotype turned up many times. This sequence joins TRBV19 and TRBJ1-1, with 7 bases matching TRBD1. Germline-derived CDR1 and CDR2 are LNHDA and SQIVND (reference sequence). The CDR3 is 13 residues long. J gave up 4 bases and V 7 bases, and 6 bases lay outside the gene matches. In nucleotides, the CDR3 is TGTGCCAGTACCAGGGGGGGTCTCACTGAAGCTTTCTTT. Translated, it gives CASTRGGLTEAFF.

This clonotype was found many times. This chain uses TRBV7-2 with TRBJ2-3; D is unclear. CDR1 and CDR2 (germline): SGHTA, FQGNSA. This CDR3 contains 13 residues. Trimming stripped 1 base from V and 4 bases from J, with 6 bases between. The CDR3 DNA follows: TGTGCCAGCAGCTTAGTGTCTTCAGATACGCAGTATTTT. Its protein product is CASSLVSSDTQYF.

V gene TRBV24-1 combines with J gene TRBJ2-7, with 10 bases fitting TRBD1. CDR1 and CDR2 (germline): KGHDR, SFDVKD. This CDR3 contains 15 residues. V dropped 3 bases and J dropped 4; count of bases not matched to a gene: 5. CDR3 DNA: TGTGCCACCAGTGATGCCGGGACAGGGGATTACGAGCAGTACTTC. It codes for CATSDAGTGDYEQYF.

By share, this clonotype ranks as medium-sized. The V gene is TRBV7-2, the J gene TRBJ2-2; 12 positions match TRBD2. The V gene end was trimmed by 5 bases and the J gene end by 6 bases; junction bases not matched to a gene: 16. Germline CDR1 SGHTA, CDR2 FQGNSA. The CDR3 totals 19 residues. The CDR3 here is CASSRLAGGSPEKAGELFF. In nucleotides, the CDR3 is TGTGCCAGCAGCCGCCTAGCGGGAGGGTCGCCCGAGAAGGCCGGGGAGCTGTTTTTT.

This clonotype was found once. The chain couples TRBV9 to TRBJ2-1, with TRBD1 matching 10 bases. The CDR3 contains 16 residues. The germline V gene encodes CDR1 SGDLS and CDR2 YYNGEE. V was clipped by 0 bases and J by 8 bases; unmatched bases: 8. The CDR3 DNA sequence: TGTGCCAGCAGCGTAGTAGGGACAGGGGTTTCTGATGAGCAGTTCTTC. It yields the protein CASSVVGTGVSDEQFF.

This clonotype is medium-sized by share. The rearrangement links TRBV29-1 to TRBJ2-1; 10 bases are shared with TRBD2. This CDR3 comprises 13 residues. Germline V gives CDR1 SQVTM, CDR2 ANQGSEA. The CDR3, as DNA: TGCAGGGTCATAGCGGGGGGTTACAATGAGCAGTTCTTC. Its translation: CRVIAGGYNEQFF.

This clonotype was recorded at least ten times. This chain joins TRBV9 and TRBJ1-6; possibly TRBD1 for D (6 bases). V gave up 0 bases and J gave up 4 bases, with 11 bases separating them. Germline loops: CDR1 SGDLS, CDR2 YYNGEE. The CDR3 consists of 16 residues. As DNA, the CDR3 is TGTGCCAGCAGCGTAGAGCCAGGGACATATAATTCACCCCTCCACTTT. Translating it yields CASSVEPGTYNSPLHF.

This clonotype was recorded at least ten times. V is TRBV3-1 and J is TRBJ1-3; D possibly corresponds to TRBD1 (6 bases). V lost 3 bases to trimming and J lost 3 bases, with 12 bases between them. Germline V gene sequence: CDR1 LGHDT, CDR2 YNNKEL (reference sequence). The CDR3 consists of 15 residues. The CDR3 sequence is CASSQMMDSGNTIYF. In DNA, the CDR3 is TGTGCCAGCAGCCAGATGATGGACAGTGGAAACACCATATATTTT.

This clonotype occurred many times. V usage is TRBV7-9 and J usage is TRBJ2-6; D gene unclear. Germline lookup yields CDR1 SEHNR and CDR2 FQNEAQ (reference sequence). The CDR3 sequence is 15 residues long. Trimming removed 1 base from V and 0 bases from J, with 4 bases in between. CDR3 sequence reads: CASSLVVSGANVLTF. The CDR3, as DNA: TGTGCCAGCAGCTTAGTCGTCTCTGGGGCCAACGTCCTGACTTTC.

In its sample, this clonotype was seen many times. The chain has TRBV7-2 and TRBJ2-1, with TRBD2 identical over 15 bases. This CDR3 spans 21 amino acids. Germline lookup yields CDR1 SGHTA and CDR2 FQGNSA. Losses at the gene ends were 1 base for V and 8 bases for J; bases not matched to a gene: 18. CDR3 region: CASSLEHPWTSGGGFLDEQFF. The CDR3 nucleotides read TGTGCCAGCAGCTTAGAACACCCTTGGACTAGCGGGGGGGGTTTTCTCGATGAGCAGTTCTTC. Looking up the rest from reference TRBV7-2 and TRBJ2-1 gives the full variable domain: GAGVSQSPSNKVTEKGKDVELRCDPISGHTALYWYRQSLGQGLEFLIYFQGNSAPDKSGLPSDRFSAERTGGSVSTLTIQRTQQEDSAVYLCASSLEHPWTSGGGFLDEQFFGPGTRLTVL.

The table lists this clonotype with many counts. The gene calls are TRBV30 and TRBJ1-5; perhaps TRBD1 as D (6 bases). The V end was cut by 4 bases, the J end by 2 bases, with 12 bases between. This CDR3 spans 14 amino acids. Germline V gene data show CDR1 as GTSNPN and CDR2 as SVGIG (reference sequence). The CDR3 sequence: CAWNGRQGNQPQHF. The CDR3 DNA reads TGTGCCTGGAACGGTAGACAGGGCAATCAGCCCCAGCATTTT.

This clonotype was recorded at least ten times. The chain carries TRBV18 and TRBJ1-1; D not resolved. V lost 2 bases and J 4 bases, leaving 11 bases between the germline ends. CDR3 length: 14 residues. Germline CDR1 and CDR2: KGHSH and LQKENI. Written as DNA, the CDR3 is TGTGCCAGCTCACCAGTCAAACGGATCACTGAAGCTTTCTTT. Encoded protein: CASSPVKRITEAFF. Complete variable domain (other parts from reference TRBV18 and TRBJ1-1): NAGVMQNPRHLVRRRGQEARLRCSPMKGHSHVYWYRQLPEEGLKFMVYLQKENIIDESGMPKERFSAEFPKEGPSILRIQQVVRGDSAAYFCASSPVKRITEAFFGQGTRLTVV.